This TCR beta chain was sequenced for a study of blood T cell repertoires in COVID-19. Study in general: Sites in the United States, Italy and Spain provided acute and convalescent COVID-19 samples. The analysed material was cDNA or gDNA that came from T cells, B-cell-depleted T cells, or PBMCs.

Germline loops: CDR1 SGDLS, CDR2 YYNGEE. The CDR3 length is 22 residues. V was pared by 1 base and J by 0 bases, with 15 bases of the junction left unmatched. Those who participated ranged in age from about 18 to 95 years and resided in 20 to 25 US areas. Researchers sorted participants into cohorts using their self-reported clinical history. Profiled with immunoSEQ multiplex PCR; TCRdb holds only in-frame clones, not every one. The sample holds 300,000 or so clones; 85% to 90% are singletons and the top ten take about 10%. The clonotype comes from a woman younger than 30 who had recovered from COVID-19. Sequenced: PBMCs or T cells enriched from blood (not recorded which). The V call is TRBV9, the J call TRBJ2-3; TRBD2 matches at 15 bases. The CDR3 spells CASSVTYDVGLAGGLSTDTQYF. CDR3 DNA sequence: TGTGCCAGCAGCGTAACATACGATGTCGGACTAGCGGGGGGGCTAAGCACAGATACGCAGTATTTT.